One TCR beta chain is described in this entry. TCRdb's copy holds only in-frame clones and misses some; the assay was immunoSEQ multiplex PCR. The profile shows some 120,000 clones, around 93% of them singletons. These data are taken from a study of control samples from healthy donors and cancer patients. The germline CDR1 and CDR2 sequences are MNHNS and SASEGT. The CDR3 has 14 residues. Trimming took 0 bases from V and 2 from J, leaving 8 bases between them. The material sequenced was blood. The genes are TRBV6-1 and TRBJ2-7; D might be TRBD1 or TRBD2, each matching 5 bases. This receptor was taken from a man aged 18 to 30 in good health. The CDR3 here is CASSEAGEAYEQYF. CDR3 nucleotides: TGTGCCAGCAGTGAAGCGGGGGAAGCCTACGAGCAGTACTTC.